This T cell receptor (beta chain) stems from a study of Ad26.COV2.S vaccination and SARS-CoV-2 variants. A remark on this clone: Its antigen is unidentified.

Noted treatment: some 20 received Ad26.COV2.S at low or high dose, single or two shots; about 5 received placebo; per-sample allocation not given. On day 63 after the first injection, vaccine and placebo recipients gave samples. Study outcomes and limitations: Considerable breadth of spike-specific CD8+ and CD4+ T cell responses has reportedly been documented following vaccination.

Clones were read by immunoSEQ multiplex PCR, and TCRdb kept only the in-frame ones, dropping some. The sample records about 440,000 clones, 90% being singletons. Germline V lookup: CDR1 SGHTA, CDR2 FQGNSA. V lost 1 base and J lost 1; bases outside the gene matches: 6. This CDR3 region has 17 residues. The genes are TRBV7-2 and TRBJ1-5, with 8 positions matching TRBD1. Sample: peripheral blood, taken in a trial of Ad26.COV2.S vaccine versus placebo. The source is a person between 18 and 65 years old who received the Ad26.COV2.S COVID-19 vaccine or a placebo. CDR3 sequence reads: CASSLVAGGQSNQPQHF. CDR3 coding DNA: TGTGCCAGCAGCTTAGTAGCAGGGGGCCAGAGCAATCAGCCCCAGCATTTT.